This entry features one T cell receptor (beta chain) sequence. Its matching antigen is unknown. Noted time point: after dendritic cell vaccination, including at tumor progression/relapse. All glioblastoma patients lacked an isocitrate dehydrogenase mutation. This record belongs to a study of glioma-infiltrating T cells after dendritic cell vaccination. Study at large: Monocyte-derived dendritic cells, cultured seven days with IL-4 and GM-CSF, were pulsed with autologous tumor lysate. General study results and limits: Longer survival after dendritic cell vaccination followed higher pretreatment TIL content.

Primers: 60 V beta forward and 13 J beta reverse. Assay used: immunoSEQ multiplex PCR; TCRdb lists only in-frame clones, some missing. Altogether about 91,000 clones are present, over 75% being singletons, with the ten largest covering 2% to 2.5%. V dropped 3 bases and J dropped 7; count of bases not matched to a gene: 5. In germline, CDR1 is SGHNT, CDR2 YYREEE (reference sequence). The CDR3 has 14 residues. The V and J genes are TRBV5-4 and TRBJ2-1; 9 bases line up with TRBD1. This TCR was sampled from a human donor with glioblastoma. The specimen was blood, collected after dendritic cell vaccination. The CDR3 region is CASSSRTGVNEQFF. In DNA form, the CDR3 reads TGTGCCAGCAGCTCACGGACAGGGGTGAATGAGCAGTTCTTC.